This T cell receptor beta chain was sequenced during a study of vaccination and CD4 T cells after COVID-19. Oncomine TCR Beta short-read sequencing was applied to DNA from cultured CD4+ T cells. Genomic DNA was taken out of cultured CD4+ T cells by extraction. TCRdb re-called the PCR reads with MiXCR, one entry per CDR3 protein. The table lists about 10,000 distinct CDR3 sequences, about 32% of them singletons. As concerns this clonotype: Its antigen is unidentified.

Regarding treatment: roughly nine-day PBMC culture with coronavirus spike peptide pools or control peptides (ViraFEST assay). Pre-COVID-19 pandemic sampling (2011-2018) yielded the unexposed donor's CD4+ T cells. This CDR3 region has 23 residues. Germline assignment: CDR1 SGHTA and CDR2 FQGNSA. V lost 1 base and J lost 3, with 36 bases in between. The receptor's source is a human donor in good health. The material sequenced was CD4+ T cells from blood, cultured in vitro. V gene TRBV7-2 combines with J gene TRBJ2-5; a possible D gene is TRBD1 (5 bases). CDR3 nucleotide sequence: TGTGCCAGCAGCTTAGGCAGGGTTTTTTACCCCAACCCAAAAAAGGGCCTTAAAGAGACCCAGTACTTC. Translation: CASSLGRVFYPNPKKGLKETQYF.